This T cell receptor (beta chain) was obtained from a study of blood T cell repertoires in COVID-19. Overall study context: The United States, Italy and Spain were the sources of the acute and convalescent COVID-19 samples. Sample material is recorded as cDNA or gDNA derived from T cells, B-cell-depleted T cells, or PBMCs.

The data were produced by immunoSEQ multiplex PCR, yet TCRdb's version contains in-frame clones alone and is incomplete. The table records about 61,000 clones, 65% to 85% of them present only once. Germline-derived CDR1 and CDR2 are MNHEY and SMNVEV (reference sequence). V trimming: 3 bases; J trimming: 10 bases; junction bases outside the gene matches: 3. This CDR3 comprises 13 residues. V is TRBV27 and J is TRBJ1-6; 7 bases are shared with TRBD1. This TCR derives from a man older than 75 with active or convalescent COVID-19. The sequenced material came from peripheral blood. The CDR3 reads CASSFRTGSPLHF. In nucleotides, the CDR3 is TGTGCCAGCAGTTTCCGGACAGGCTCACCCCTCCACTTT.